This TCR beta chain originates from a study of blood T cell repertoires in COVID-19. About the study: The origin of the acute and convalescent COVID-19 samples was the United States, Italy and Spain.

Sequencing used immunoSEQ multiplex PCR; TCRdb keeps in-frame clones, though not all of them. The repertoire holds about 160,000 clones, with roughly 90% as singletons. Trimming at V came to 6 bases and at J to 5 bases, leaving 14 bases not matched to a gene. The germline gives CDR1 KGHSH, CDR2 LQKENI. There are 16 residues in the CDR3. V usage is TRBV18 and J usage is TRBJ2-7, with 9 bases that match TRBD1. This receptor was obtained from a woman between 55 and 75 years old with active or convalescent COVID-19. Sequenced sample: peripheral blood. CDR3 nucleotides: TGTGCCAGCTCCACCGGAAGAGGGACAGGGCTTGACGAGCAGTACTTC. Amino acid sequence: CASSTGRGTGLDEQYF.